Described below is a single T cell receptor (beta chain) sequence and its context. This sample was included in a study of PD-1 blockade in classical Hodgkin lymphoma. Germline CDR1 and CDR2: LGHNA and YNFKEQ. The CDR3 runs 14 residues. V lost 1 base, J lost 3 bases, and 1 base stayed unmatched. The time point here: newly diagnosed, previously untreated cHL patient sample. Investigators isolated CD4+ T cells from thawed PBMCs through magnetic negative selection. Assay used: immunoSEQ multiplex PCR; TCRdb lists only in-frame clones, some missing. Seen here are 20,000 to 25,000 clones, more than 90% observed once, and the top ten hold around 0.38%.

The rearrangement links TRBV4-2 to TRBJ1-1; TRBD1 matches 8 bases. The material sequenced was CD4+ T cells from blood. The receptor's source is a human donor with classical Hodgkin lymphoma. The CDR3 is CASSQGDRYTEAFF. The CDR3 DNA follows: TGTGCCAGCAGCCAAGGGGACAGGTACACTGAAGCTTTCTTT.